This T cell receptor (beta chain) was recovered during a study of shared clonotypes between healthy human individuals. Notes on the study in general: Investigators expected sequencing depth to affect clonotype sharing among donors.

Profiled with immunoSEQ multiplex PCR; TCRdb holds only in-frame clones, not every one. The sample records about 1,500,000 clones, approximately 97% being singletons. The CDR3 loop spans 14 amino acids. Germline values: CDR1 SNHLY, CDR2 FYNNEI. V lost 4 bases to trimming and J lost 8 bases, with 15 bases between them. Comments on this clone: Its antigen is currently unknown.

The sequence derives from a young man in good health. Sequencing was performed on naive CD4+ T cells sorted from blood. As to subset: CD45RA+ positively selected. The V and J genes are TRBV2 and TRBJ2-1; either TRBD1 or TRBD2 may fit D (6 bases each). Written as DNA, the CDR3 is TGTGCCAGCAGTGTGTCCAGGGGAGGCGATGAGCAGTTCTTC. Translated: CASSVSRGGDEQFF.